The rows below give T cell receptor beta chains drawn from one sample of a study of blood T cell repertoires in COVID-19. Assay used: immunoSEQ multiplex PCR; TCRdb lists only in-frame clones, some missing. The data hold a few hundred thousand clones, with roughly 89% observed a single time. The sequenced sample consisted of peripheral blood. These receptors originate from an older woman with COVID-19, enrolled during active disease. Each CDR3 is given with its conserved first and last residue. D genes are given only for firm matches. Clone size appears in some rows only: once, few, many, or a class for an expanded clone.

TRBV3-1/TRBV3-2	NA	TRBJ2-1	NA	CASSQGGPYNEQFF	TGTGCCAGCAGCCAAGGCGGGCCCTACAATGAGCAGTTCTTC
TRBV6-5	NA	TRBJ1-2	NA	CASSYSTGGYTF	TGTGCCAGCAGTTACTCGACGGGTGGCTACACCTTC
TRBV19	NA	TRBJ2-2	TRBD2	CATPGGEGTGELFF	TGTGCCACACCCGGGGGGGAGGGGACCGGGGAGCTGTTTTTT
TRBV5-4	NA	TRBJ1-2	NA	CASTPAQGHYGYTF	TGTGCCAGCACCCCAGCCCAGGGCCACTATGGCTACACCTTC
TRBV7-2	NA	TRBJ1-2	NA	CASSLELLSGYTF	TGTGCCAGCAGCTTAGAACTTCTAAGCGGCTACACCTTC
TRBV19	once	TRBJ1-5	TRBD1	CASSVGTGHSNQPQHF	TGTGCCAGTAGTGTTGGGACAGGCCATAGCAATCAGCCCCAGCATTTT
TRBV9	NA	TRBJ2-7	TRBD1	CASSAGTGLSYEQYF	TGTGCCAGCAGCGCAGGGACAGGTCTCTCCTACGAGCAGTACTTC
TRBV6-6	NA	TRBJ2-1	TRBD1	CASSRPGQKSNEQFF	TGTGCCAGCAGCCGACCGGGACAGAAGAGCAATGAGCAGTTCTTC
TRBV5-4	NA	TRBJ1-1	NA	CASSLADLNTEAFF	TGTGCCAGCAGCTTGGCAGATTTAAACACTGAAGCTTTCTTT
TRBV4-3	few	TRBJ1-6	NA	CASSQVQGNSPLHF	TGCGCCAGCAGCCAAGTACAGGGAAATTCACCCCTCCACTTT
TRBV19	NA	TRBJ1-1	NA	CASSTPPGTRYTEAFF	TGTGCCAGTAGTACTCCCCCGGGGACACGATACACTGAAGCTTTCTTT
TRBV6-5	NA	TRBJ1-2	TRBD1	CASSYGDSAYGYTF	TGTGCCAGCAGTTACGGGGACAGTGCATATGGCTACACCTTC
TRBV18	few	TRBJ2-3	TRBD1	CASSPGTGKLDTQYF	TGTGCCAGCTCACCTGGGACAGGGAAATTAGATACGCAGTATTTT
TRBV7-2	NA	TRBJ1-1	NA	CASSLERGGNTEAFF	TGTGCCAGCAGCTTAGAGAGGGGAGGGAACACTGAAGCTTTCTTT
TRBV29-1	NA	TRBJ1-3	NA	CSVSRTSGNTIYF	TGCAGCGTTTCCCGGACATCTGGAAACACCATATATTTT
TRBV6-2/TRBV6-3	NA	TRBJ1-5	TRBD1	CASSPDRWNQPQHF	TGTGCCAGCAGTCCGGACAGGTGGAATCAGCCCCAGCATTTT
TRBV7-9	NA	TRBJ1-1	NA	CASSAQTGEAFF	TGTGCCAGCAGCGCCCAGACAGGAGAAGCTTTCTTT
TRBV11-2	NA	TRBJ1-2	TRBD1	CASSLSPGQGSIYGYTF	TGTGCCAGCAGCTTAAGCCCGGGACAGGGGAGCATCTATGGCTACACCTTC
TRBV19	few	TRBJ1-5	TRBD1	CASSTGTASNQPQHF	TGTGCCAGTAGTACAGGGACAGCTAGCAATCAGCCCCAGCATTTT
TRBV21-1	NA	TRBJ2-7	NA	CASSKGQRTAPSYEQYF	TGTGCCAGCAGCAAAGGACAGAGGACAGCTCCCTCCTACGAGCAGTACTTC
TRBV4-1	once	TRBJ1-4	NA	CASSQPTVSDNEKLFF	TGCGCCAGCAGCCAACCCACTGTAAGCGATAATGAAAAACTGTTTTTT
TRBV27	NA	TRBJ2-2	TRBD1	CASSIRGRGELFF	TGTGCCAGCAGTATCAGGGGGCGCGGGGAGCTGTTTTTT
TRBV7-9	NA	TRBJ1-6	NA	CASSLDQVTNSPLHF	TGTGCCAGCAGCTTAGATCAGGTGACCAATTCACCCCTCCACTTT
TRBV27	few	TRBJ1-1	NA	CASSLRPRRGTEAFF	TGTGCCAGCAGTTTAAGACCCCGAAGGGGCACTGAAGCTTTCTTT
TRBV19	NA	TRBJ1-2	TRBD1	CASSSPRDSFYGYTF	TGTGCCAGTAGTTCTCCCCGGGACAGTTTTTATGGCTACACCTTC
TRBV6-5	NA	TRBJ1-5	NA	CASSIGGVEQPQHF	TGTGCCAGCAGCATTGGGGGGGTGGAACAGCCCCAGCATTTT
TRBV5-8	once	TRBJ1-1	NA	CASSLVPGGTEAFF	TGTGCCAGCAGCTTGGTACCGGGGGGCACTGAAGCTTTCTTT
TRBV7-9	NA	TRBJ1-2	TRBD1	CASSPTTGGADYGYTF	TGTGCCAGCAGCCCCACTACAGGGGGCGCGGACTATGGCTACACCTTC
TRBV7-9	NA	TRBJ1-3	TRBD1	CASSLGGTGNTIYF	TGTGCCAGCAGCTTAGGCGGGACAGGGAACACCATATATTTT
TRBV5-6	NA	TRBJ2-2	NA	CASSLDLALGELFF	TGTGCCAGCAGCCTGGACCTAGCCTTGGGGGAGCTGTTTTTT
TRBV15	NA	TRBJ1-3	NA	CATSRGGSGNTIYF	TGTGCCACCAGCAGAGGAGGCTCTGGAAACACCATATATTTT
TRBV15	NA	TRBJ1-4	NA	CATSRPSGSTNEKLFF	TGTGCCACCAGCAGACCTTCAGGTTCGACTAATGAAAAACTGTTTTTT
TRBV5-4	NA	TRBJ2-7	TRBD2	CASSLGGGTYEQYF	TGTGCCAGCAGCTTGGGGGGGGGAACCTACGAGCAGTACTTC
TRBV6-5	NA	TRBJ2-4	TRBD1	CASSTRDRNIQYF	TGTGCCAGCAGTACCCGGGACAGAAACATTCAGTACTTC
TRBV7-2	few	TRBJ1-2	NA	CASSLGTPGRGGYTF	TGTGCCAGCAGCTTGGGAACTCCTGGGCGGGGTGGCTACACCTTC
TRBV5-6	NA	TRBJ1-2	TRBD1	CASSLGGTVNYGYTF	TGTGCCAGCAGCTTAGGCGGGACAGTTAACTATGGCTACACCTTC
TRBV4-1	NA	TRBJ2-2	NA	CASSQRLANTGELFF	TGCGCCAGCAGCCAAAGACTAGCGAACACCGGGGAGCTGTTTTTT
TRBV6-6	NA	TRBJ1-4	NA	CASSRRQGRTNEKLFF	TGTGCCAGCAGTCGCCGTCAGGGGCGTACTAATGAAAAACTGTTTTTT
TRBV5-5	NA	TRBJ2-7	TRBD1	CASRRAGGAGHEQYF	TGTGCCAGCAGACGGGCAGGGGGCGCGGGCCACGAGCAGTACTTC
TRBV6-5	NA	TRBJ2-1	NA	CASSYFHGNNEQFF	TGTGCCAGCAGTTACTTTCACGGGAACAATGAGCAGTTCTTC
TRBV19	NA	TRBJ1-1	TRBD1	CASIRRPGTGGMNTEAFF	TGTGCCAGTATACGCCGCCCCGGGACAGGGGGAATGAACACTGAAGCTTTCTTT
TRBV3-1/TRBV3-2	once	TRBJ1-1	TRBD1	CASSQVPDRVTEAFF	TGTGCCAGCAGCCAAGTTCCGGACAGGGTCACTGAAGCTTTCTTT
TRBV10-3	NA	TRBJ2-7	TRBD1	CATTRDRAAYEQYF	TGTGCCACCACCCGGGACAGGGCCGCCTACGAGCAGTACTTC
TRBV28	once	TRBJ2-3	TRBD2	CASSPSLSGGPTDTQYF	TGTGCCAGCAGTCCCTCCTTGAGCGGGGGCCCCACAGATACGCAGTATTTT
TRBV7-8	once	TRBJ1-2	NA	CASSLGENYGYTF	TGTGCCAGCAGCTTAGGGGAGAACTATGGCTACACCTTC
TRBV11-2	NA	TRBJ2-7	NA	CASSAHRDFLSYEQYF	TGTGCCAGCAGCGCACACAGGGATTTCCTCTCCTACGAGCAGTACTTC
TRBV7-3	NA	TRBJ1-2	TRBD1	CASSPNPQGFGYTF	TGTGCCAGCAGCCCGAACCCACAGGGGTTCGGCTACACCTTC
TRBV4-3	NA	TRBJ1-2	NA	CASSQWGGARGYTF	TGCGCCAGCAGCCAATGGGGAGGGGCCCGGGGCTACACCTTC
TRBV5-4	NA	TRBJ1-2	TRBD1	CASSLQGAGYGYTF	TGTGCCAGCAGCTTACAGGGGGCGGGCTATGGCTACACCTTC
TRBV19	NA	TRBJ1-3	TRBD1	CASSIPGQAGNTIYF	TGTGCCAGTAGTATACCGGGACAGGCGGGAAACACCATATATTTT
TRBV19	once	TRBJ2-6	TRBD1	CASSRDRPTPSGANVLTF	TGTGCCAGTAGCAGGGACAGACCGACACCCTCTGGGGCCAACGTCCTGACTTTC
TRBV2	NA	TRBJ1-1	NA	CASTTRSGGAEAFF	TGTGCCAGCACGACGCGAAGTGGAGGGGCTGAAGCTTTCTTT
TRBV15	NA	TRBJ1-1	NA	CATSRDIGIAEAFF	TGTGCCACCAGCAGAGATATCGGGATCGCTGAAGCTTTCTTT
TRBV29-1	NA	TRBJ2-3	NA	CSVAVGPRGQHTDTQYF	TGCAGCGTTGCCGTCGGCCCCAGGGGCCAGCACACAGATACGCAGTATTTT
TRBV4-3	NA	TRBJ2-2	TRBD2	CASSYYYSGGARGTGELFF	TGCGCCAGCAGCTATTACTATAGCGGGGGGGCGAGGGGCACCGGGGAGCTGTTTTTT
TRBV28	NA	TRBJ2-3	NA	CASSSHGTGVPYF	TGTGCCAGCAGTTCCCACGGTACGGGAGTCCCCTATTTT
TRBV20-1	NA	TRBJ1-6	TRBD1	CSASLGGNSPLHF	TGCAGTGCTAGTTTAGGGGGCAATTCACCCCTCCACTTT
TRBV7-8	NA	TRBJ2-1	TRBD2	CASSPGLAGYNEQFF	TGTGCCAGCAGCCCGGGACTAGCGGGGTACAATGAGCAGTTCTTC
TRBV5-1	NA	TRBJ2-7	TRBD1	CASSLGQGAYEQYF	TGCGCCAGCAGCTTGGGACAGGGGGCCTACGAGCAGTACTTC